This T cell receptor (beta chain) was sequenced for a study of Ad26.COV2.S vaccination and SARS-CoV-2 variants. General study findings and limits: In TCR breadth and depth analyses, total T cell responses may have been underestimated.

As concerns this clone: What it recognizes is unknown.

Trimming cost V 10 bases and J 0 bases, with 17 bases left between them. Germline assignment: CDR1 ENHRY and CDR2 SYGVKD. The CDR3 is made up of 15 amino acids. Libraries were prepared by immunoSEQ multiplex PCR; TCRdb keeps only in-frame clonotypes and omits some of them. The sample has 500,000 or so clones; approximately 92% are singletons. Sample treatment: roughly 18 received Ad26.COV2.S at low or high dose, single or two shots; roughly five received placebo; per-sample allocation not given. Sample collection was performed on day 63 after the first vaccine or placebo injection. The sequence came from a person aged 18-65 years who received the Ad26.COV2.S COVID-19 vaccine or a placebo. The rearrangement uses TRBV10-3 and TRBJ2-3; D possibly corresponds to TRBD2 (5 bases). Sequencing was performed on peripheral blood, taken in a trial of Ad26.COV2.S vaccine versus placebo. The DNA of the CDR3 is TGTGCCAGTGAATTCGGGGAGTCCAGCACAGATACGCAGTATTTT. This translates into CASEFGESSTDTQYF.